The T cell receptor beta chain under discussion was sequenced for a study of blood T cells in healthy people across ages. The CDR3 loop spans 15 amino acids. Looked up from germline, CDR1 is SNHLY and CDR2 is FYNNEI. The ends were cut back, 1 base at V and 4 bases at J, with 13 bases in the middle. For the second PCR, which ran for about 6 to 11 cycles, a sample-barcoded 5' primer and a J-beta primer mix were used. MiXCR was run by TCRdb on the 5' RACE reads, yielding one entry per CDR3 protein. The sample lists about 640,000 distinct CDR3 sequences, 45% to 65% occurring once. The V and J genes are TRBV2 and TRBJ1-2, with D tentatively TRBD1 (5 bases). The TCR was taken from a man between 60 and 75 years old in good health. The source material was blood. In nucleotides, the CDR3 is TGTGCCAGCAGTGAAGACAGGCGAAACTCCTATGGCTACACCTTC. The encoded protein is CASSEDRRNSYGYTF.